This is a list of T cell receptor beta chains from one sample in a study of blood T cell repertoires in COVID-19. Clones were sequenced by immunoSEQ multiplex PCR, and TCRdb holds only the in-frame ones, with some missing. The table records around 150,000 clones, roughly 83% of them present only once. Sequences were obtained from peripheral blood. The receptors were gathered from an elderly woman with active or convalescent COVID-19. The conserved cysteine and the conserved F or W are not part of the CDR3 here. Fields, in order: V gene, J gene, clone size, CDR3 protein. Not every row has a clone size; where given, it reads once, few, many or a size class.

v_call: TRBV7-9
j_call: TRBJ2-2
clone_size: .
cdr3_aa: ASSSLPRGTGELF

v_call: TRBV5-8
j_call: TRBJ2-5
clone_size: .
cdr3_aa: ASSDRTSLTQETQY

v_call: TRBV18
j_call: TRBJ1-1
clone_size: .
cdr3_aa: ASSSGRDKNTEAF

v_call: TRBV30
j_call: TRBJ1-6
clone_size: .
cdr3_aa: AWMVRSSRSPLH

v_call: TRBV7-6
j_call: TRBJ2-1
clone_size: .
cdr3_aa: ASSLEPPSLAGGRWEQF

v_call: TRBV6-5
j_call: TRBJ1-2
clone_size: .
cdr3_aa: ASTDRGVHGYT

v_call: TRBV29-1
j_call: TRBJ1-1
clone_size: few
cdr3_aa: SAGRPGQGTEAF

v_call: TRBV6-1
j_call: TRBJ1-2
clone_size: .
cdr3_aa: ASSERQGGGYT

v_call: TRBV6-2/TRBV6-3
j_call: TRBJ2-7
clone_size: .
cdr3_aa: ASSPRDSYYEQY

v_call: TRBV27
j_call: TRBJ1-2
clone_size: .
cdr3_aa: ASSPGTQHPNYGYT

v_call: TRBV19
j_call: TRBJ2-2
clone_size: few
cdr3_aa: ASSIRGTGLNTGELF

v_call: TRBV3-1/TRBV3-2
j_call: TRBJ1-1
clone_size: .
cdr3_aa: ASSQDQSGGNTEAF

v_call: TRBV19
j_call: TRBJ2-6
clone_size: .
cdr3_aa: ASSPRGGTSFSGANVLT

v_call: TRBV18
j_call: TRBJ1-6
clone_size: .
cdr3_aa: ASSQGQGGVSYNSPLH

v_call: TRBV19
j_call: TRBJ1-1
clone_size: .
cdr3_aa: ASSQRQGFPTEAF